This TCR beta chain appears in the sequencing data of a study of human T cells and chemical hapten exposure. At the level of the study: How much TCR each sample yielded varied, mostly because pooled library volumes differed slightly. Study results and limitations: TCRs above 1 in 1000 frequency did not change with DPC sensitization.

V was clipped by 3 bases and J by 6 bases, with 9 bases between them. The CDR3 is made up of 12 amino acids. The germline V gene encodes CDR1 SQVTM and CDR2 ANQGSEA. Total RNA came from unfractionated whole blood. This clonotype was seen at least ten times. Its antigen is unidentified. Per the study methods: TCRs per sample had a median of approximately 88,000 and ranged from about 23,224 to 750,000. TCRdb itself ran the 5' RACE reads through MiXCR, one entry per CDR3 protein. TCRdb, not the authors, supplied the V and J calls. This sample has about 140,000 distinct CDR3 sequences, with 3.5% to 5% found just once.

This chain connects TRBV29-1 to TRBJ2-1, with D perhaps TRBD1 (6 bases). This TCR came from a female donor in good health. CDR3 sequence (DNA): TGCAGCGTTGACCTCAGGGGCAATGAGCAGTTCTTC. It codes for CSVDLRGNEQFF.